This T cell receptor beta chain was recorded in a study of cytomegalovirus exposure and HLA in healthy donors. The CDR3 has 14 residues. Trimming removed 6 bases from V and 5 bases from J; junction bases left unmatched: 8. The V gene's germline CDR1 is SGHDT and CDR2 YYEEEE. The PCR made use of 60 Vbeta and 13 Jbeta primers. Generated by immunoSEQ multiplex PCR, the TCRdb table keeps only in-frame clones and is missing some. The repertoire holds around 120,000 clones, with about 80% as singletons. The specimen was PBMCs. The J gene is TRBJ2-1, the V gene TRBV5-6, with 7 nucleotides matching TRBD2. This receptor was identified in a woman in her forties or fifties in good health and CMV-seropositive. CDR3 amino acids: CASTTAGRDNEQFF. The DNA for the CDR3 is TGTGCCAGCACCACGGCGGGGAGGGACAATGAGCAGTTCTTC.